The source of this TCR beta chain is a study of response to subunit inactivated influenza vaccine. Study-wide results and caveats: After each seasonal influenza vaccination, few new T cells are recruited, the authors suggested.

TCRdb redid the calling of the RT-PCR reads with MiXCR, one entry per CDR3 protein. Of more than 200,000 distinct CDR3 sequences in the sample, 9% to 15% are singletons; the top ten hold 7.8%. V was cut by 3 bases and J by 4 bases, with 13 bases left in between. CDR3 size: 14 residues. Germline V gives CDR1 SGHDT, CDR2 YYEEEE. This clonotype was counted between two and nine times. Its antigen is unknown. Sequences were derived from non-naive T cells sorted from PBMCs, sampled roughly 15 days before vaccination. The receptor's source is a man over 45 who received an inactivated influenza vaccine. The genes are TRBV5-6 and TRBJ1-2; a possible D gene is TRBD1 (5 bases). Here the CDR3 DNA reads TGTGCCAGCAGCTCCGGACGGGGGGGCTATGGCTACACCTTC. Translated: CASSSGRGGYGYTF.